This T cell receptor beta chain was recorded in a study of cytomegalovirus exposure and HLA in healthy donors (dated 2017 in TCRdb). Regarding the study in general: An earlier analysis of about 560 of the donors reported under 300 Gb of sequence data and 117 million unique TCR beta sequences obtained from roughly 170 million T cells. The later analysis used no new phenotypic data to find candidate immune exposures, relying instead on TCR beta sequences and their occurrence across donors. On average, around 200,000 unique TCR beta nucleotide sequences were sequenced per donor among a few hundred genotyped donors of the cohort, with roughly 19% of those sequences being non-productive. A few DR-DQ haplotypes were treated as single units for association and clustering because of strong linkage in the cohort. Approximately 300 gigabases of sequencing data and around 80 million unique TCR sequences made up an early release that covered nearly 650 HLA-typed donors. In an earlier analysis of 587 of the donors, high-throughput TCR beta sequencing was used to judge whether each TCR beta V gene segment behaved as functional or pseudogenic. To predict cytomegalovirus infection status, the study brought together high-throughput TCR immunosequencing, statistical association of individual TCRs with disease status, and machine learning. All discovery cohort repertoires had been generated on a single sequencing platform. Alongside the repertoire data, information on donor age, sex, ethnicity and CMV serostatus was compiled. HLA typing covered class I and class II loci at four-digit resolution. In addition to the first cohort of 666 subjects, a separate validation cohort of approximately 130 different subjects was used. Among the roughly 400 genotyped donors, about 83% belonged to the genetic ancestry cluster associated with self-reported Caucasian donors. Using immunosequencing, the study profiled T cell repertoires from some 670 subjects and related those repertoires to cytomegalovirus serostatus. In a later genetic analysis, genome-wide SNP genotypes for about 60% of the 666 donors were used, and that subset was treated as a discovery cohort. The study was designed to test whether signatures of past pathogen exposure could be identified by cataloging public T cell receptors. In a later analysis, previously published TCR beta repertoires from fewer than 750 donors were re-analyzed and high-resolution HLA genotyping was added so that TCR occurrence patterns could be studied. Typing coverage differed by locus: A, B, C, DRB1 and DQB1 were typed in about 620-640 donors, DQA1 in about 550, DPA1 in 600 to 610, and DPB1 in 472. What the research found in general, with its limitations: A later analysis found that most CMV-associated TCR beta chains appeared HLA-restricted, with HLA associations seemingly driven largely by CMV exposure. The presence/absence analyses assumed that sequencing depth was roughly uniform across donors, and that assumption may not be true. A later analysis reported that several top co-occurrence clusters appeared linked to parvovirus B19, influenza, CMV and Epstein-Barr virus. Compared with the roughly 670-donor mean, donors in an Asian-associated ancestry cluster had fewer N-insertions in productive TCRs, according to a later genetic analysis. Correlated functional status among segregating V segments might be attributable to linkage disequilibrium, but an unknown experimental factor could not be ruled out. This cohort had only TCR beta chains sequenced, and the lack of alpha or paired-chain data limited which features could be detected. In a later analysis, HLA-associated TCR beta chains were found to be more clonally expanded and to have lower generation probabilities than equally common non-associated chains. Assigning TCR associations to individual alleles was difficult when HLA alleles, especially DR and DQ, strongly co-occurred. The only immune exposure information available for the cohort was CMV serostatus. A later analysis found that TCR association rates varied across HLA loci, with DRB1 alleles showing the most associated TCRs and HLA-C alleles the fewest. Because HLA typing was unavailable for some donors at each locus, only the typed subset was used in association tests. A total of 150 to 200 TCR beta chains were listed by the study as associated with cytomegalovirus. Because counts were too low, some 16 rarely observed V segments, including chromosome 9 orphons, were excluded from the earlier analysis of 587 of the donors. In a later genetic analysis, a missense DCLRE1C variant was associated with V-gene and J-gene trimming of TCR beta chains, and the association was replicated in an independent cohort. The authors suggested that the approach could potentially be generalized to other disease states and immunological phenotypes. In vitro tests confirmed that three of the cytomegalovirus-associated TCR beta chains recognize cytomegalovirus antigens. In an earlier analysis of approximately 590 of the donors, most TCR beta V segments were observed in productive rearrangements about 87% or about 30% of the time, broadly matching IMGT annotations. In both the original and validation cohorts, the classifier was reported to diagnose cytomegalovirus status with high specificity and sensitivity. A cluster of highly shared sequence variants was judged likely to represent a technical artifact of the sequencing pipeline. Across donors, most TCR sequences were observed very rarely, whereas some public TCRs were present in many individuals. Specific HLA alleles were associated with some 15,000 TCR beta sequences at a false discovery rate of 0.05 in a later analysis. Some IMGT-functional V segments, including TRBV6-2 and TRBV6-3, could not be told apart with the 87-base-pair reads, so those segments were excluded. A further reported finding was that TCR beta sequences accurately predicted the HLA-A and HLA-B alleles for most subjects in the first cohort.

The CDR3 has 15 amino acids, counting the end cysteine and phenylalanine. The DNA shown is the 45-base CDR3, in frame from base 1. From the germline V gene, CDR1 is SGHTA and CDR2 is FQGNSA. V loses 8 bases of germline sequence and J loses 4 bases, and the interval between the two ends is 18 bases. The library was prepared using the immunoSEQ multiplex PCR assay. A mixture of 60 forward primers for TCR Vbeta segments and 13 reverse primers for TCR Jbeta segments was used in the multiplex PCR. A multiplex PCR assay on genomic DNA amplified the CDR3 region of rearranged TCR beta genes. On the Illumina HiSeq System, the amplified TCR beta libraries were sequenced as 87-base-pair reads. In the paper's pipeline: A later analysis counted tens of millions of unique TCR beta chains across the 600 to 850 repertoires, and roughly 9.9 million of these chains were shared by at least two donors. Raw reads were error-corrected and collapsed into unique sequences with a nearest-neighbor algorithm that merged closely related sequences to remove PCR and sequencing errors. Alignment of CDR3 sequences to IMGT reference sequences was used to assign V, D and J gene segments. For a sequence to be retained, a match of at least six nucleotides was required to both a V gene segment and a J gene segment. A rearrangement counted as productive if the CDR3 had no stop codons and remained in frame with V and J, and every other rearrangement counted as non-productive. CDR3 was defined by IMGT convention, running from the second conserved V-encoded cysteine to the conserved J-encoded phenylalanine. Sequences without an unambiguous match to a single V gene segment were excluded from the earlier analysis of about 630 of the donors. In an earlier analysis of roughly 600 of the donors, a V segment was called functional when productive rearrangements were above 56.7%, and segregating when the standard deviation between donors exceeded 5%. A statistical classification framework was developed to diagnose cytomegalovirus status using the catalog of TCR beta chain sequences. A later analysis assigned V and J genes by comparing TCR nucleotide sequences with IMGT/GENE-DB human TR gene sequences. A later analysis assigned CDR3 sequences and most-parsimonious VDJ recombination scenarios with the TCRdist pipeline. In a later analysis, each TCR beta chain was defined by its CDR3 amino acid sequence together with its V-gene family, and reads without a unique V-gene family were excluded. As a way to deal with suspected cross-contamination and a sequencing artifact, a later analysis dropped 450 to 600 nucleotide sequences that were highly shared and had low generation probability. In a later analysis, a clonal expansion index was calculated for each public chain from normalized within-repertoire ranks of inferred template counts. Generation probabilities in a later analysis came from a VDJ recombination model fitted to out-of-frame rearrangements, and those results were checked against IGoR. In a later analysis, hypergeometric tests were used to score TCR-TCR, TCR-HLA and TCR-CMV co-occurrence, with a repertoire-size bias correction applied to TCR pairs. In a later analysis, false discovery rates were estimated by permuting HLA or CMV assignments 20 times. In a later analysis, co-occurring TCRs were grouped using DBSCAN, and TCRdist sequence similarity was added for clustering within HLA-allele-positive subsets. Repertoires with fewer than 30,000 or more than 120,000 public chains were left out of co-occurrence clustering, as were several repertoires with anomalous nucleotide sharing. Drawn from immuneACCESS, this table holds only the in-frame rearrangements with V and J called that TCRdb kept. Clones are partly lost; checked studies trace under half to an unresolved V gene and leave the rest unexplained. V, J and clone size are taken as reported in that table, and D and trimming were inferred from the DNA itself. The sample records 150,000 or so clones, 77% of which are singletons. Around 1.6% of the sample goes to the ten largest clones.

The cohort was made up of approximately 700 healthy bone marrow donors. All cohort members were sampled while nominally healthy, although unrecorded immune exposures were likely present. The donor was CMV seronegative and was included in the group of several hundred seronegative cohort members. Each donor provided a peripheral blood sample, and peripheral blood mononuclear cells were used for TCR beta sequencing. The Qiagen DNeasy Blood Extraction Kit was used to extract genomic DNA from the blood cell samples. In regard to this clone: It has no known antigen specificity. No base quality information exists; no much larger clone differs at one position.

This TCR came from a woman aged 25 to 39 in good health and CMV-seronegative. This chain joins TRBV7-2 to TRBJ1-5; perhaps TRBD1 is the D gene, with 5 bases matching. What was sequenced was PBMCs. The DNA sequence is given as TGTGCCAGCGCCTACGAGAGGGGAGGGAATCAGCCCCAGCATTTT. The encoded protein is CASAYERGGNQPQHF.